The rows below give T cell receptor beta chains drawn from one sample of a study of T cells after yellow fever vaccination. TCRdb ran MiXCR on the 5' RACE reads and lists one entry per CDR3 protein. The sample holds 140,000 to 150,000 distinct CDR3 sequences, about 6.2% seen once. This sample comprised CD4+ T cells sorted from PBMCs, obtained 10 days after the yellow fever booster vaccination. Source of these receptors: a man in his thirties or forties who received the YFV17D yellow fever vaccine. Each CDR3 is given with its conserved first and last residue. D genes are given only for firm matches. Where a row states a size, it is once, few, many or the class of an expanded clone; other rows omit it.

TRBD2	TRBJ2-1	TRBV9	few	CASSVGGGSYNEQFF	TGTGCCAGCAGCGTAGGCGGGGGCTCCTACAATGAGCAGTTCTTC
-	TRBJ2-1	TRBV3-1	many	CASSQEGQSSYNEQFF	TGTGCCAGCAGCCAAGAAGGGCAGAGCTCCTACAATGAGCAGTTCTTC
-	TRBJ2-4	TRBV20-1	few	CSAPFGGLAKNIQYF	TGCAGTGCCCCTTTCGGGGGCCTAGCCAAAAACATTCAGTACTTC
-	TRBJ2-1	TRBV28	many	CASNSRWNEQFF	TGTGCCAGCAATTCGAGGTGGAATGAGCAGTTCTTC
-	TRBJ1-6	TRBV5-1	many	CASSETTGGMFSPLHF	TGCGCCAGCAGCGAAACGACAGGTGGTATGTTTTCACCCCTCCACTTT
TRBD1	TRBJ2-1	TRBV5-5	few	CASGGRQGSYNEQFF	TGTGCCAGTGGGGGACGACAGGGTTCCTACAATGAGCAGTTCTTC
-	TRBJ1-1	TRBV20-1	many	CSATRGLTEAFF	TGCAGTGCTACCCGGGGGCTCACTGAAGCTTTCTTT
-	TRBJ2-1	TRBV7-2	many	CASSRFATSNNEQFF	TGTGCCAGCAGCCGGTTTGCGACTAGTAACAATGAGCAGTTCTTC
-	TRBJ2-1	TRBV10-1	many	CASSDYPYNEQFF	TGCGCCAGCAGTGATTACCCATACAATGAGCAGTTCTTC
TRBD2	TRBJ2-3	TRBV7-2	many	CASSLAGGGADTQYF	TGTGCCAGCAGCCTAGCGGGAGGAGGGGCAGATACGCAGTATTTT
TRBD1	TRBJ1-4	TRBV30	many	CAWRSAGTGVEKLFF	TGTGCCTGGAGGAGCGCCGGGACAGGAGTCGAAAAACTGTTTTTT
-	TRBJ2-3	TRBV6-4	many	CASSHRQGERTQYF	TGTGCCAGCAGCCATAGGCAGGGAGAGCGAACGCAGTATTTT
TRBD1	TRBJ2-1	TRBV12-3/TRBV12-4	many	CASSIRGLGNEQFF	TGTGCCAGCAGCATCAGGGGGCTTGGGAATGAGCAGTTCTTC
TRBD1	TRBJ2-3	TRBV5-1	-	CASSPRQGSDTQYF	TGCGCCAGCAGCCCCCGACAGGGTTCAGATACGCAGTATTTT
TRBD2	TRBJ2-3	TRBV10-2	many	CATRFLAGVADTQYF	TGCGCCACTAGATTCTTAGCGGGAGTGGCAGATACGCAGTATTTT
-	TRBJ1-5	TRBV19	-	CASSGAVNQPQHF	TGTGCCAGTAGTGGAGCAGTCAATCAGCCCCAGCATTTT
-	TRBJ2-3	TRBV6-5	many	CASRPGDSLSIHTQYF	TGTGCCAGCAGACCTGGGGACTCCCTGAGCATACATACGCAGTATTTT
-	TRBJ2-1	TRBV20-1	many	CSARDWAGLDEQFF	TGCAGTGCTAGAGATTGGGCGGGCCTCGATGAGCAGTTCTTC
-	TRBJ2-2	TRBV15	many	CATSRDLGSLNTGELFF	TGTGCCACCAGCAGAGATCTTGGTAGTTTGAACACCGGGGAGCTGTTTTTT
TRBD2	TRBJ2-1	TRBV18	many	CASSPGTSGTYNEQFF	TGTGCCAGCTCACCCGGGACTAGCGGGACATACAATGAGCAGTTCTTC
-	TRBJ2-5	TRBV20-1	few	CSARDRGFKETQYF	TGCAGTGCTAGAGATAGGGGGTTCAAAGAGACCCAGTACTTC
-	TRBJ2-7	TRBV2	many	CASNLGRSYGEQYF	TGTGCCAGCAACTTGGGACGGAGCTATGGGGAGCAGTACTTC
-	TRBJ1-6	TRBV20-1	many	CSAQPNGPGYNSPLHF	TGCAGTGCTCAACCAAATGGACCGGGCTATAATTCACCCCTCCACTTT
-	TRBJ2-5	TRBV28	many	CASREHREETQYF	TGTGCCAGCAGAGAACACAGAGAAGAGACCCAGTACTTC
-	TRBJ2-1	TRBV2	many	CARGTDNEQFF	TGTGCCAGAGGTACCGACAATGAGCAGTTCTTC
TRBD1	TRBJ1-2	TRBV20-1	many	CSALGQGGSFYTF	TGCAGTGCCCTGGGACAGGGAGGTAGTTTCTACACCTTC
TRBD2	TRBJ2-3	TRBV5-1	many	CASSQAGTSASTDTQYF	TGCGCCAGCAGTCAGGCCGGGACTAGCGCTAGCACAGATACGCAGTATTTT
-	TRBJ1-2	TRBV12-3/TRBV12-4	many	CASSFWGGYTF	TGTGCCAGCAGCTTCTGGGGGGGCTACACCTTC
TRBD1	TRBJ1-2	TRBV18	few	CASSLPGQPYTF	TGTGCCAGCTCACTCCCGGGACAGCCATACACCTTC
-	TRBJ2-2	TRBV2	many	CASKFRQANTGELFF	TGTGCCAGCAAATTCCGTCAGGCGAACACCGGGGAGCTGTTTTTT
-	TRBJ2-3	TRBV4-3	-	CASSQGGSRADTQYF	TGCGCCAGCAGCCAAGGAGGGAGCAGGGCAGATACGCAGTATTTT
TRBD2	TRBJ2-2	TRBV11-2	many	CASSRNSGRYTGELFF	TGTGCCAGCAGCCGAAATAGCGGGAGGTACACCGGGGAGCTGTTTTTT
-	TRBJ2-7	TRBV4-3	many	CASSQASGTGVYEQYF	TGCGCCAGCAGCCAAGCTAGTGGGACGGGAGTATACGAGCAGTACTTC
-	TRBJ1-1	TRBV20-1	many	CSARGGRGNTEAFF	TGCAGTGCTAGGGGAGGTCGGGGGAACACTGAAGCTTTCTTT
TRBD1	TRBJ2-7	TRBV20-1	-	CSAQGQGVPYEQYF	TGCAGTGCCCAGGGACAGGGGGTCCCCTACGAGCAGTACTTC
-	TRBJ1-3	TRBV9	many	CASSVDWGSGNTIYF	TGTGCCAGCAGCGTAGATTGGGGTTCTGGAAACACCATATATTTT
TRBD1	TRBJ2-2	TRBV6-1	many	CASRTTGVDTGELFF	TGTGCCAGCAGAACGACAGGGGTTGACACCGGGGAGCTGTTTTTT
-	TRBJ2-6	TRBV29-1	many	CSVGKGSSGANVLTF	TGCAGCGTTGGGAAGGGGTCCTCTGGGGCCAACGTCCTGACTTTC
TRBD2	TRBJ2-1	TRBV19	many	CASRTSGPSSYNEQFF	TGTGCCAGTAGAACTAGCGGGCCGAGCTCCTACAATGAGCAGTTCTTC
-	TRBJ2-3	TRBV20-1	many	CSAGSPGSTDTQYF	TGCAGTGCTGGAAGTCCAGGGAGCACAGATACGCAGTATTTT
TRBD2	TRBJ2-1	TRBV7-9	many	CASSDQAGEVSYNEQFF	TGTGCCAGCAGCGATCAAGCGGGAGAAGTCTCCTACAATGAGCAGTTCTTC
TRBD1	TRBJ2-5	TRBV5-1	many	CASSFGTAQETQYF	TGCGCCAGCAGCTTTGGGACAGCACAAGAGACCCAGTACTTC
-	TRBJ1-1	TRBV6-2/TRBV6-3	few	CASSYPAPSSAFF	TGTGCCAGCAGTTATCCGGCCCCCTCTTCGGCTTTCTTT
TRBD1	TRBJ2-7	TRBV25-1	many	CASSAETGAYEQYF	TGTGCCAGCAGTGCCGAGACAGGGGCATACGAGCAGTACTTC
TRBD1	TRBJ1-5	TRBV14	many	CASSHSRWDRGHQPQHF	TGTGCCAGCAGCCACTCTCGTTGGGACAGGGGGCATCAGCCCCAGCATTTT
-	TRBJ1-3	TRBV4-3	few	CASSQDPGQPSSGNTIYF	TGCGCCAGCAGCCAAGATCCCGGCCAGCCAAGCTCTGGAAACACCATATATTTT
-	TRBJ1-2	TRBV6-1	few	CASRDPPGGVGYTF	TGTGCCAGCAGAGACCCTCCGGGGGGAGTTGGCTACACCTTC
TRBD2	TRBJ2-2	TRBV20-1	many	CSARDMVAGMNTGELFF	TGCAGTGCTAGAGATATGGTAGCGGGGATGAACACCGGGGAGCTGTTTTTT
-	TRBJ1-1	TRBV19	many	CASSIGDRVLNTEAFF	TGTGCCAGTAGTATTGGGGACCGGGTCTTGAACACTGAAGCTTTCTTT
-	TRBJ1-1	TRBV5-1	many	CASSLGGSINTEAFF	TGCGCCAGCAGCTTGGGGGGCAGCATTAACACTGAAGCTTTCTTT
-	TRBJ2-5	TRBV19	-	CASSSRGLETQHF	TGTGCCAGTAGTTCCCGGGGCCTAGAGACCCAGCACTTC
TRBD1	TRBJ2-5	TRBV20-1	many	CSAIQGFGTQYF	TGCAGTGCTATACAGGGGTTTGGGACCCAGTACTTC
-	TRBJ2-5	TRBV27	many	CASTSTGRGTQYF	TGTGCCAGCACCTCGACAGGCCGTGGGACCCAGTACTTC